These 27 T cell receptor beta chains originate from one sample sequenced in a study of OX40 agonist ivuxolimab in advanced cancers. Using immunoSEQ multiplex PCR, the repertoire was profiled, and TCRdb retains in-frame clones only, with some absent. The repertoire holds about 14,000 clones, with about four fifths as singletons. The sample here was CD4+ or CD8+ T cells sorted from blood, taken in a trial of the OX40 agonist ivuxolimab. All receptors derive from an adult with an advanced solid tumor such as melanoma, head and neck, liver or kidney cancer.

The chain carries TRBV16 and TRBJ2-7, with D unclear. From germline, CDR1 is KGHSY and CDR2 FQNENV. The CDR3 spans 13 residues. V was clipped by 0 bases and J by 3 bases, with 6 bases between them. The CDR3 DNA reads as TGTGCCAGCAGCCAATCGACCAGCTACGAGCAGTACTTC. It codes for CASSQSTSYEQYF. Complete variable domain (other parts from reference TRBV16 and TRBJ2-7): GEEVAQTPKHLVRGEGQKAKLYCAPIKGHSYVFWYQQVLKNEFKFLISFQNENVFDETGMPKERFSAKCLPNSPCSLEIQATKLEDSAVYFCASSQSTSYEQYFGPGTRLTVT.

This chain links TRBV28 with TRBJ1-2, with TRBD1 matching 11 bases. J gave up 2 bases and V 2 bases, and 4 bases lay outside the gene matches. In germline, CDR1 is MDHEN, CDR2 SYDVKM. The CDR3 length is 16 residues. The CDR3 DNA reads as TGTGCCAGCAGTTTAAGGGACAGGGGGAGGAACTATGGCTACACCTTC. Its translation is CASSLRDRGRNYGYTF.

This clone was detected only a few times. The rearrangement links TRBV4-2 to TRBJ2-5, with 14 bases that match TRBD2. Germline V gene lookup returns CDR1 LGHNA and CDR2 YNFKEQ. The junction had 2 bases not matched to a gene; V was cut back by 0 bases and J by 5 bases. The CDR3 is 16 residues long. The CDR3 DNA reads TGTGCCAGCAGCCAAGATGGGACTAGCGGGGGTGAGACCCAGTACTTC. Protein product: CASSQDGTSGGETQYF.

J is TRBJ2-5 and V is TRBV5-1, with D possibly matching TRBD1 (6 bases). The V gene lost 0 bases and the J gene lost 2 bases, with 14 bases spanning the gap. The CDR3 has 16 residues. Germline loops: CDR1 SGHRS, CDR2 YFSETQ. CDR3 coding DNA: TGCGCCAGCAGCTTGGACATCGGGACACCTCAAGAGACCCAGTACTTC. Translating gives CASSLDIGTPQETQYF. The full variable domain, rest sourced from reference TRBV5-1 and TRBJ2-5, is KAGVTQTPRYLIKTRGQQVTLSCSPISGHRSVSWYQQTPGQGLQFLFEYFSETQRNKGNFPGRFSGRQFSNSRSEMNVSTLELGDSALYLCASSLDIGTPQETQYFGPGTRLLVL.

The rearrangement links TRBV19 to TRBJ1-1, with TRBD1 matching 7 bases. Germline V gene data show CDR1 as LNHDA and CDR2 as SQIVND (reference sequence). This CDR3 region has 14 residues. The J segment lost 5 bases and the V segment lost 5 bases, leaving 8 bases of the junction unmatched. In DNA, the CDR3 is TGTGCCAGTAGTCCCCGGGACAGCCGAACTGAAGCTTTCTTT. Protein product: CASSPRDSRTEAFF.

In its sample, this clone was seen once. This chain connects TRBV6-1 to TRBJ2-1; D is undetermined. CDR1 is MNHNS and CDR2 is SASEGT in the germline V gene. V was trimmed by 6 bases and J by 3 bases, leaving 12 bases between them. The CDR3 runs 14 residues. The CDR3 loop reads CASSLQGDYNEQFF. In nucleotides, the CDR3 is TGTGCCAGCAGCTTACAAGGAGACTACAATGAGCAGTTCTTC.

This clone was found once. The chain couples TRBV5-5 to TRBJ1-6, with D possibly matching TRBD1 (6 bases). CDR1 is SGHKS and CDR2 is YYEKEE in the germline V gene (reference sequence). CDR3 length equals 15 residues. V gave up 1 base and J gave up 9 bases, with 14 bases separating them. The CDR3 spells CASSLLTGEASPLHF. The DNA of the CDR3 is TGTGCCAGCAGCTTGTTGACAGGAGAGGCTTCACCCCTCCACTTT.

This chain uses TRBV2 with TRBJ1-5, with TRBD1 as a possible D gene (6 bases). This CDR3 is 14 amino acids long. V was clipped by 1 base and J by 3 bases, with 7 bases between them. Germline lookup yields CDR1 SNHLY and CDR2 FYNNEI. The CDR3 bases are TGTGCCAGCAGTGAAGGGACAGTCAATCAGCCCCAGCATTTT. The encoded protein is CASSEGTVNQPQHF.

V and J are TRBV5-6 and TRBJ1-4; maybe TRBD1 (5 bases). Trimming left V 3 bases short and J 8 bases short, with 11 bases between. Germline V lookup: CDR1 SGHDT, CDR2 YYEEEE. The CDR3 runs 13 residues. CDR3 bases: TGTGCCAGCAGCTCAGGATGGGGGGAAAAACTGTTTTTT. Its translation: CASSSGWGEKLFF.

This rearrangement joins TRBV2 to TRBJ2-7, with D hard to call. Between the trimmed V and J ends, which lost 3 bases and 1 base, there was a span of 4 bases. CDR1 and CDR2 from the germline V gene are SNHLY and FYNNEI. This CDR3 has 12 amino acids. The CDR3 DNA is TGTGCCAGCAGTGACGGTTCCTACGAGCAGTACTTC. Its translation is CASSDGSYEQYF.

The V call is TRBV28, the J call TRBJ1-1, with TRBD1 as a possible D gene (5 bases). From germline, CDR1 is MDHEN and CDR2 SYDVKM. This CDR3 contains 15 residues. V was shortened by 10 bases and J by 1 base, with 19 bases between the two germline ends. In DNA form, the CDR3 reads TGTGCCATCGCGGGACCGGGACTGACGAACACTGAAGCTTTCTTT. This sequence encodes CAIAGPGLTNTEAFF. Variable domain in full (rest from reference TRBV28 and TRBJ1-1): DVKVTQSSRYLVKRTGEKVFLECVQDMDHENMFWYRQDPGLGLRLIYFSYDVKMKEKGDIPEGYSVSREKKERFSLILESASTNQTSMYLCAIAGPGLTNTEAFFGQGTRLTVV.

The rearrangement joins TRBV7-9 to TRBJ1-4; no reliable D call. V was trimmed by 7 bases and J by 1 base, leaving 10 bases between them. There are 14 residues in the CDR3. Germline CDR1 is SEHNR and CDR2 is FQNEAQ (reference sequence). This CDR3 reads CASTRGLTNEKLFF. DNA of the CDR3: TGTGCCAGCACTCGGGGATTAACTAATGAAAAACTGTTTTTT. The full variable domain, in which reference TRBV7-9 and TRBJ1-4 provide the parts outside the CDR3, is DTGVSQNPRHKITKRGQNVTFRCDPISEHNRLYWYRQTLGQGPEFLTYFQNEAQLEKSRLLSDRFSAERPKGSFSTLEIQRTEQGDSAMYLCASTRGLTNEKLFFGSGTQLSVL.

This clone was seen a single time. Sequence at one end of the junction differs from germline and may be a read error. The genes are TRBV11-2 and TRBJ1-1; unclear D gene. The CDR3 loop spans 13 amino acids. The germline V gene encodes CDR1 SGHAT and CDR2 FQNNGV. The CDR3 reads CASSLVPNTEAFF. Written as DNA, the CDR3 is TGTGCCAGCAGTTTAGTTCCGAACACTGAAGCTTTCTTT.

The V and J genes are TRBV11-2 and TRBJ2-1; no reliable D call. Germline CDR1 is SGHAT and CDR2 is FQNNGV. The length of the CDR3 is 14 residues. The V gene lost 0 bases and the J gene lost 8 bases, with 11 bases spanning the gap. The CDR3 protein is CASSLDGPLDEQFF. CDR3 coding DNA: TGTGCCAGCAGCTTAGATGGTCCACTCGATGAGCAGTTCTTC.

V and J are TRBV4-3 and TRBJ2-7; weak D call: TRBD2 (5 bases). Germline CDR1 and CDR2: LGHNA and YSLEER. V was cut by 1 base and J by 7 bases, with 17 bases left in between. The CDR3 totals 15 residues. CDR3 sequence reads: CASSQGIGEGEEQYF. The CDR3 bases are TGCGCCAGCAGCCAAGGTATCGGAGAGGGAGAGGAGCAGTACTTC.

The chain uses TRBV27 and TRBJ2-4; no reliable D call. The V gene's germline CDR1 is MNHEY and CDR2 SMNVEV (reference sequence). The CDR3 is 14 amino acids. V lost 4 bases and J 5 bases, leaving 12 bases between the germline ends. The CDR3 coding sequence is TGTGCCAGCAGTTCTGGTTTGATGGAAAACATTCAGTACTTC. Protein: CASSSGLMENIQYF.

CDR3 sequence (DNA): TGTGCCAGCAGTCAGACTAGCGGGGGGGCAACAGATACGCAGTATTTT. Translating gives CASSQTSGGATDTQYF. The chain combines TRBV6-4 with TRBJ2-3; TRBD2 aligns across 14 bases. The germline CDR1 and CDR2 sequences are MRHNA and SNTAGT. V lost 5 bases and J lost 3; bases outside the gene matches: 4. The CDR3 covers 16 residues.

The CDR3 region has the DNA TGTGCCAGTAGTATTAAGGTGGGACCGGGGGCCTATGGCTACACCTTC. Its translation: CASSIKVGPGAYGYTF. The rearrangement uses TRBV19 and TRBJ1-2, with D possibly TRBD1 on 6 matching bases. The germline V and J ends were trimmed by 3 bases and 4 bases, with 18 bases remaining between them. The germline CDR1 and CDR2 sequences are LNHDA and SQIVND (reference sequence). The CDR3 runs to 16 residues.

This clone is a singleton in its sample. The chain uses TRBV7-9 and TRBJ1-2; 8 positions agree with TRBD1. CDR3 length: 17 residues. Per germline, CDR1 SEHNR and CDR2 FQNEAQ (reference sequence). After removal of 1 base from V and 3 bases from J, the junction contained 10 bases not matched to a gene. CDR3 residues: CASSLVAGGLRHYGYTF. CDR3 DNA: TGTGCCAGCAGCTTAGTTGCAGGGGGCTTACGGCACTATGGCTACACCTTC.

By sample share, this clone is hyperexpanded. This rearrangement joins TRBV4-1 to TRBJ1-1; D uncertain. The CDR3 has 14 residues. V was pared by 4 bases and J by 5 bases, with 14 bases between. Germline lookup yields CDR1 MGHRA and CDR2 YSYEKL. Here the CDR3 DNA reads TGCGCCAGCAGCCCCGAGGCTGGGATTACTGAAGCTTTCTTT. Residues: CASSPEAGITEAFF.

V and J are TRBV6-5 and TRBJ2-5, with 9 bases matching TRBD2. This CDR3 region has 15 residues. CDR1 is MNHEY and CDR2 is SVGAGI in the germline V gene. The junction had 6 bases not matched to a gene; V was cut back by 2 bases and J by 5 bases. The CDR3 spells CASSYAGGVHETQYF. As DNA, the CDR3 is TGTGCCAGCAGTTACGCGGGGGGGGTCCACGAGACCCAGTACTTC.

The J gene is TRBJ1-5, the V gene TRBV27, with TRBD1 identical over 7 bases. Germline CDR1 reads MNHEY; CDR2 reads SMNVEV (reference sequence). The CDR3 has 13 residues. J was trimmed by 6 bases and V by 2 bases; bases with no gene match: 1. CDR3 nucleotide sequence: TGTGCCAGCAGTTTAAACAGGGGTCAGCCCCAGCATTTT. This gives the protein CASSLNRGQPQHF.

V is TRBV5-6 and J is TRBJ1-4, with D possibly TRBD1 on 6 matching bases. Germline lookup yields CDR1 SGHDT and CDR2 YYEEEE. The ends were cut back, 3 bases at V and 4 bases at J, with 10 bases in the middle. This CDR3 has 14 residues. CDR3 protein: CASSSGALNEKLFF. The CDR3 coding sequence is TGTGCCAGCAGCTCAGGGGCCCTTAATGAAAAACTGTTTTTT.

A single count supports this clone. The chain links TRBV7-2 to TRBJ2-5, with D possibly TRBD1 on 6 matching bases. The CDR3 is 16 amino acids. CDR1 is SGHTA, CDR2 FQGNSA, per germline. V lost 2 bases and J lost 5, with 18 bases in between. CDR3 bases: TGTGCCAGCAGCTTACGAGTCGACAGGCCGGGGGAGACCCAGTACTTC. Residues: CASSLRVDRPGETQYF.

The V and J genes are TRBV5-4 and TRBJ2-3; 10 positions agree with TRBD2. The germline gives CDR1 SGHNT, CDR2 YYREEE (reference sequence). V lost 4 bases and J lost 0; bases outside the gene matches: 2. The CDR3 is 15 residues long. The CDR3 sequence: CASSPTSGSTDTQYF. The CDR3, as DNA: TGTGCCAGCAGCCCGACTAGCGGGAGCACAGATACGCAGTATTTT.

The J gene is TRBJ2-1, the V gene TRBV9; D gene uncertain. Germline CDR1 and CDR2: SGDLS and YYNGEE. V dropped 7 bases and J dropped 8 bases, with 13 bases sitting between them. The CDR3 covers 12 residues. DNA of the CDR3: TGTGCCAGCGGTCGGAGCGTCCATGAGCAGTTCTTC. This encodes CASGRSVHEQFF. The full variable domain, rest sourced from reference TRBV9 and TRBJ2-1, is DSGVTQTPKHLITATGQRVTLRCSPRSGDLSVYWYQQSLDQGLQFLIQYYNGEERAKGNILERFSAQQFPDLHSELNLSSLELGDSALYFCASGRSVHEQFFGPGTRLTVL.

This clone was seen just once. CDR3 loop: CASSHPRGWETQYF. DNA of the CDR3: TGCGCCAGCAGCCATCCCCGAGGGTGGGAGACCCAGTACTTC. The V and J genes are TRBV4-1 and TRBJ2-5; perhaps TRBD2 as D (5 bases). Looked up from germline, CDR1 is MGHRA and CDR2 is YSYEKL. Trimming left V 3 bases short and J 5 bases short, with 13 bases between. The CDR3 loop spans 14 amino acids.